Reported below is one TCR beta chain. Followed over time, Seattle patients had been enrolled while infection was active. CDR3 length: 15 residues. Trimming at V came to 0 bases and at J to 4 bases, leaving 4 bases not matched to a gene. Germline CDR1 reads SGHRS; CDR2 reads YFSETQ. The data stem from a study of blood T cell repertoires in COVID-19. The protocol was immunoSEQ multiplex PCR, while the TCRdb copy is restricted to in-frame clones and leaves out a portion. The repertoire consists of 150,000 to 200,000 clones, with 70% to 90% occurring once and the leading ten covering under 6.5%. The sample was peripheral blood. The source of this sequence is a woman in her fifties or sixties with COVID-19, enrolled during active disease. The chain has TRBV5-1 and TRBJ1-3, with 7 bases that match TRBD1. In DNA form, the CDR3 reads TGCGCCAGCAGCTTGGTAACAGGGGTAGGAAACACCATATATTTT. Its translation is CASSLVTGVGNTIYF. The whole variable domain, remainder taken from reference TRBV5-1 and TRBJ1-3, is KAGVTQTPRYLIKTRGQQVTLSCSPISGHRSVSWYQQTPGQGLQFLFEYFSETQRNKGNFPGRFSGRQFSNSRSEMNVSTLELGDSALYLCASSLVTGVGNTIYFGEGSWLTVV.